This T cell receptor (beta chain) was sequenced in a study of T-cell reconstitution after alpha-beta-depleted transplantation in children. This clonotype was seen more than once but under ten times. Its antigen is not known. General study findings and limits: T cells produced anew were the main source of T-cell counts and diversity one year after transplant. It was reported that alpha-beta T cells came from several hundred expanded graft clones (about two months after transplant).

CDR1 SGHKS and CDR2 YYEKEE come from the germline V gene (reference sequence). J was trimmed by 1 base and V by 1 base; bases with no gene match: 10. This CDR3 spans 18 amino acids. During its preparation, the TCRbeta library received unique molecular identifiers. TCRdb re-analysed the PCR reads in MiXCR, keeping a single row per CDR3 protein. This sample yields 300,000 to 350,000 distinct CDR3 sequences, of which around 20% are seen a single time; around 9.9% belongs to the top ten. Sequenced here: PBMCs, mostly from graft donor cells, sampled 180 days after TCRalphabeta/CD19-depleted stem cell transplant. The clonotype comes from a male patient aged 5 to 17 who had a stem cell transplant for acute lymphoblastic leukemia, so the T cells may come from the graft donor. The V gene is TRBV5-5, the J gene TRBJ2-3; 9 bases agree with TRBD1. CDR3 sequence (DNA): TGTGCCAGCAGCTTGCGTTTTTGGGACAGGGTCGGCACAGATACGCAGTATTTT. Translation: CASSLRFWDRVGTDTQYF.